The 25 T cell receptor beta chains below were found in one sample sequenced in a study of T cell repertoires in cytomegalovirus infection (dated by TCRdb to the late 2010s). Sequencing took place on an Illumina HiSeq 1500. The public sequencing data were trimmed at Q25 with fastp and processed into clonotypes with MiXCR by TCRdb, which kept only in-frame beta chains. Rows are unified per CDR3 protein, each entry keeping the most common DNA and genes. The sample includes a few hundred thousand distinct CDR3 sequences, with over 7.5% observed a single time. The ten largest clones capture around 4% of the sample. Sequences were obtained from PBMCs. These receptors came from a human donor in good health (CMV status not recorded). Some clones in this sample may be carry-over from other donors' samples.

The chain employs TRBV20-1 and TRBJ2-1; the match to TRBD2 covers 8 bases. V lost 5 bases to trimming and J lost 6 bases; unmatched junction nucleotides: 15. The CDR3 runs to 16 residues. Germline CDR1 reads DFQATT; CDR2 reads SNEGSKA (reference sequence). This CDR3 is CSALVYGRGVGNEQFF. The CDR3 nucleotides read TGCAGTGCTCTAGTATACGGGAGGGGGGTGGGCAATGAGCAGTTCTTC.

This clonotype was seen ten or more times. The chain recombines TRBV7-2 with TRBJ2-5; 11 nucleotides align to TRBD2. Germline values: CDR1 SGHTA, CDR2 FQGNSA. CDR3 length: 17 amino acids. After removal of 1 base from V and 6 bases from J, the junction contained 10 bases not matched to a gene. Here the CDR3 reads CASSLDGLAGGWKTQYF. CDR3 DNA: TGTGCCAGCAGCTTAGATGGTCTAGCGGGAGGTTGGAAGACCCAGTACTTC.

Ten or more counts support this clonotype. This sequence joins TRBV20-1 and TRBJ1-1; D remains unclear. V was clipped by 3 bases and J by 6 bases, with 8 bases between them. This CDR3 region has 11 residues. CDR1 is DFQATT, CDR2 SNEGSKA, per germline (reference sequence). The CDR3 DNA sequence: TGCAGTGCTAGGCACGGGCCTGAAGCTTTCTTT. This sequence encodes CSARHGPEAFF.

J is TRBJ2-3 and V is TRBV7-2, with 7 bases matching TRBD1. The end of the DNA is better explained by TRBJ1-5, so the J call may be wrong. Germline CDR1 is SGHTA and CDR2 is FQGNSA. This CDR3 comprises 15 residues. The CDR3 bases are TGTGCCAGCAGCTTAAGGAGGGGGCGGGTAGATACGCAGCATTTT. It translates to CASSLRRGRVDTQHF.

This clonotype was seen more than once but under ten times. The V gene is TRBV28, the J gene TRBJ2-5; 9 bases line up with TRBD1. The CDR3 extends over 16 amino acids. With 4 bases clipped from V and 4 bases from J, the junction kept 10 bases outside the gene matches. Germline CDR1 reads MDHEN; CDR2 reads SYDVKM. DNA for the CDR3: TGTGCCAGCAGTTCAGCCGGGACAGGGTTGGCAGAGACCCAGTACTTC. It translates to CASSSAGTGLAETQYF.

This clonotype showed up many times. The rearrangement links TRBV7-8 to TRBJ2-6; D uncertain. The CDR3 runs to 15 residues. CDR1 SGHVS and CDR2 FQNEAQ come from the germline V gene. The ends were cut back, 1 base at V and 3 bases at J, with 7 bases in the middle. The DNA for the CDR3 is TGTGCCAGCAGCTTAGGAGTGGATGGGGCCAACGTCCTGACTTTC. This gives the protein CASSLGVDGANVLTF. The variable domain in full, with the rest retrieved from reference TRBV7-8 and TRBJ2-6, is GAGVSQSPRYKVAKRGQDVALRCDPISGHVSLFWYQQALGQGPEFLTYFQNEAQLDKSGLPSDRFFAERPEGSVSTLKIQRTQQEDSAVYLCASSLGVDGANVLTFGAGSRLTVL.

This chain uses TRBV28 with TRBJ2-1; 8 bases are shared with TRBD2. V was clipped by 7 bases and J by 5 bases; unmatched bases: 7. The germline CDR1 and CDR2 sequences are MDHEN and SYDVKM. CDR3 length equals 14 residues. CDR3 loop: CASTKLAVHNEQFF. The CDR3 DNA reads TGTGCCAGCACTAAACTAGCGGTACACAATGAGCAGTTCTTC.

This clonotype was picked up a small number of times. The rearrangement uses TRBV6-2 or TRBV6-3 and TRBJ2-2; D call uncertain. Germline values: CDR1 MNHEY, CDR2 SVGEGT. The V gene lost 4 bases and the J gene lost 6 bases, with 12 bases spanning the gap. CDR3 length: 14 residues. CDR3 loop: CASSSSQRAGELFF. In DNA, the CDR3 is TGTGCCAGCAGTTCTTCCCAAAGGGCCGGGGAGCTGTTTTTT.

This clonotype has a handful of counts. This chain uses TRBV29-1 with TRBJ1-4, with a possible D match to TRBD1 (5 bases). The CDR3 totals 11 residues. In germline, CDR1 is SQVTM, CDR2 ANQGSEA. With 3 bases removed from V and 10 bases from J, the gap between germline ends came to 9 bases. The CDR3 loop is CSVDSGGKLFF. DNA of the CDR3: TGCAGCGTTGATTCCGGGGGAAAACTGTTTTTT.

This clonotype has a handful of counts. The V call is TRBV6-5, the J call TRBJ2-7, with TRBD2 matching over 11 bases. Looked up from germline, CDR1 is MNHEY and CDR2 is SVGAGI. The CDR3 consists of 14 residues. J lost 4 bases, V lost 6 bases, and 5 bases had no gene match. The CDR3 reads CASRKLAGDYEQYF. As DNA, the CDR3 is TGTGCCAGCAGAAAACTAGCGGGGGATTACGAGCAGTACTTC.

The J gene is TRBJ2-2, the V gene TRBV12-3 or TRBV12-4; D is unresolved. V was clipped by 3 bases and J by 3 bases, with 14 bases between them. This CDR3 comprises 16 residues. The DNA for the CDR3 is TGTGCCAGCAGTTTCGGCTCAGTACGCGACACCGGGGAGCTGTTTTTT. Protein product: CASSFGSVRDTGELFF.

In its sample, this clonotype was seen a few times. V usage is TRBV7-2 and J usage is TRBJ1-5; tentatively, D is TRBD1 (6 bases). CDR3 length: 15 residues. The germline V gene encodes CDR1 SGHTA and CDR2 FQGNSA. V shed 2 bases and J shed 4 bases, with 12 bases lying between them. The CDR3, as DNA: TGTGCCAGCAGCTTAACACAGGGCAAGAATCAGCCCCAGCATTTT. Encoded protein: CASSLTQGKNQPQHF. The full variable domain, with the rest looked up from reference TRBV7-2 and TRBJ1-5, is GAGVSQSPSNKVTEKGKDVELRCDPISGHTALYWYRQSLGQGLEFLIYFQGNSAPDKSGLPSDRFSAERTGGSVSTLTIQRTQQEDSAVYLCASSLTQGKNQPQHFGDGTRLSIL.

The V call is TRBV27, the J call TRBJ2-3; D may be TRBD1 or TRBD2 (6 bases each). The ends were cut back, 6 bases at V and 5 bases at J, with 24 bases in the middle. The CDR3 consists of 17 residues. Germline V CDR1 and CDR2: MNHEY, SMNVEV (reference sequence). The CDR3 nucleotides read TGTGCCAGCAGCTCGGGGGACACCCTATTTTGGGGAGATACGCAGTATTTT. It yields the protein CASSSGDTLFWGDTQYF.

The sample holds many counts of this clonotype. The V call is TRBV11-2, the J call TRBJ2-5, with 11 bases fitting TRBD2. The V gene end was trimmed by 3 bases and the J gene end by 4 bases; junction bases not matched to a gene: 10. Germline CDR1 and CDR2: SGHAT and FQNNGV. CDR3 size: 17 residues. The CDR3 bases are TGTGCCAGCAGCTTCGACCGACTAGCGGGATTAGGAGAGACCCAGTACTTC. Protein: CASSFDRLAGLGETQYF.

This clonotype was picked up many times. The chain is built from TRBV7-8 and TRBJ1-4; D ambiguous. Trimming removed 5 bases at V and 4 bases at J, with 20 bases between. The CDR3 is 17 residues long. The germline gives CDR1 SGHVS, CDR2 FQNEAQ. The chain's CDR3 is CASSPVGAPRHNEKLFF. The CDR3 region has the DNA TGTGCCAGCAGCCCAGTAGGAGCCCCTCGGCATAATGAAAAACTGTTTTTT. The full variable domain, in which reference TRBV7-8 and TRBJ1-4 provide the parts outside the CDR3, is GAGVSQSPRYKVAKRGQDVALRCDPISGHVSLFWYQQALGQGPEFLTYFQNEAQLDKSGLPSDRFFAERPEGSVSTLKIQRTQQEDSAVYLCASSPVGAPRHNEKLFFGSGTQLSVL.

This clonotype was found a few times. The rearrangement links TRBV4-2 to TRBJ1-4; 8 bases are a match to TRBD1. CDR1 and CDR2 (germline): LGHNA, YNFKEQ. The CDR3 runs to 17 residues. V shed 1 base, J shed 7 bases, and the junction held 11 bases outside the gene matches. The CDR3 region has the DNA TGTGCCAGCAGCCAAGCCAGGACAGGGCTACAGGGTGAAAAACTGTTTTTT. Amino acids: CASSQARTGLQGEKLFF.

Comment on this clonotype: This may stem from a read error, because a much larger clone lies one nucleotide away. The V gene is TRBV20-1, the J gene TRBJ1-5; 7 bases agree with TRBD1. The CDR3 covers 14 residues. Germline V CDR1 and CDR2: DFQATT, SNEGSKA (reference sequence). This CDR3 reads CSARGQLSNQLQHF. CDR3 nucleotides: TGCAGTGCTAGGGGACAGCTTAGCAATCAGCTCCAGCATTTT.

A note on this clonotype: Relative to the germline gene, one junction end is altered; a read error may explain this. The V and J genes are TRBV7-2 and TRBJ2-6; 7 nucleotides match TRBD2. Germline values: CDR1 SGHTA, CDR2 FQGNSA. The CDR3 spans 12 residues. The DNA of the CDR3 is TGTGCCAGCAGCGATTCCAGTCGGGGGGTTGCTTTC. This codes for CASSDSSRGVAF. Looking up the rest from reference TRBV7-2 and TRBJ2-6 gives the full variable domain: GAGVSQSPSNKVTEKGKDVELRCDPISGHTALYWYRQSLGQGLEFLIYFQGNSAPDKSGLPSDRFSAERTGGSVSTLTIQRTQQEDSAVYLCASSDSSRGVAFGAGSRLTVL.

The J gene is TRBJ2-3, the V gene TRBV7-4; TRBD1 matches at 8 bases. With V trimmed by 5 bases and J by 6 bases, 16 bases remained unmatched. The CDR3 is 17 amino acids. Germline CDR1 and CDR2: SGHVT and SQSDAQ. CDR3 sequence reads: CASSNRLDRASGDTQYF. In DNA, the CDR3 is TGTGCCAGCAGCAATCGATTGGACAGGGCCTCTGGGGATACGCAGTATTTT.

This clonotype was detected many times. This rearrangement joins TRBV14 to TRBJ1-1; D not resolved. Trimming took off 1 base at V and 6 bases at J, with 9 bases between the two ends. This CDR3 has 13 residues. Germline V gene lookup returns CDR1 SGHDN and CDR2 FVKESK. The chain's CDR3 is CASSQVGVSEAFF. CDR3 DNA sequence: TGTGCCAGCAGCCAAGTAGGAGTATCTGAAGCTTTCTTT.

This clonotype was recorded at least ten times. The CDR3 DNA reads TGTGCCAGCAGCTTAGCCGGTCCTTTTGATAATGGCTACACCTTC. Amino acid sequence: CASSLAGPFDNGYTF. The chain has TRBV7-2 and TRBJ1-2; D gene uncertain. V lost 0 bases, J lost 6 bases, and 14 bases lay in between. This CDR3 is 15 amino acids long. Germline values: CDR1 SGHTA, CDR2 FQGNSA.

The chain uses TRBV7-2 and TRBJ2-7; TRBD1 or TRBD2 may be the D gene (5 bases each). The CDR3 totals 19 residues. V was trimmed by 2 bases and J by 0 bases, leaving 23 bases between them. Germline V gene data show CDR1 as SGHTA and CDR2 as FQGNSA. CDR3 in DNA: TGTGCCAGCAGCTTAATGGGAGACAGCTGGCGGAGTATCTCCTACGAGCAGTACTTC. Protein sequence: CASSLMGDSWRSISYEQYF. Full variable domain (missing parts from reference TRBV7-2 and TRBJ2-7): GAGVSQSPSNKVTEKGKDVELRCDPISGHTALYWYRQSLGQGLEFLIYFQGNSAPDKSGLPSDRFSAERTGGSVSTLTIQRTQQEDSAVYLCASSLMGDSWRSISYEQYFGPGTRLTVT.

This clonotype was picked up a small number of times. The V gene is TRBV7-6, the J gene TRBJ2-3; unclear D gene. Germline V gene lookup returns CDR1 SGHVS and CDR2 FNYEAQ. The CDR3 is 14 residues long. The V end lost 5 bases, the J end lost 1 base, and 10 bases lay between the germline ends. The CDR3 sequence: CASSARIRTDTQYF. The CDR3 region has the DNA TGTGCCAGCAGCGCCCGGATCCGCACAGATACGCAGTATTTT. The full variable domain, completed using reference TRBV7-6 and TRBJ2-3, is GAGVSQSPRYKVTKRGQDVALRCDPISGHVSLYWYRQALGQGPEFLTYFNYEAQQDKSGLPNDRFSAERPEGSISTLTIQRTEQRDSAMYRCASSARIRTDTQYFGPGTRLTVL.

The rearrangement links TRBV7-9 to TRBJ2-1; D remains unclear. The ends were cut back, 2 bases at V and 9 bases at J, with 5 bases in the middle. Per the germline V gene, CDR1 is SEHNR and CDR2 is FQNEAQ (reference sequence). The CDR3 runs to 11 residues. The CDR3 bases are TGTGCCAGCAGCTTAAAGAGTGAGCAGTTCTTC. It specifies CASSLKSEQFF.

J is TRBJ1-3 and V is TRBV12-3 or TRBV12-4; tentatively, D is TRBD1 (5 bases). V dropped 4 bases and J dropped 4 bases, with 8 bases sitting between them. The CDR3 is 13 residues long. CDR3 DNA: TGTGCCAGCAGTTACGAGGGGGGAAACACCATATATTTT. Protein: CASSYEGGNTIYF.